This TCR beta chain emerged from a study of blood T cell repertoires in COVID-19. Data came from immunoSEQ multiplex PCR; TCRdb stores just in-frame clones and leaves some out. The repertoire holds hundreds of thousands of clones, with 85% as singletons. Recovered status in Cohort 3 required two negative PCRs, clearance, or symptom resolution. This CDR3 region has 16 residues. Trimming left V 2 bases short and J 10 bases short, with 18 bases between. Germline V gene lookup returns CDR1 MNHNS and CDR2 SASEGT. Sample: PBMCs or T cells enriched from blood (not recorded which). This TCR was recovered from a woman in her fifties or sixties who had recovered from COVID-19. This chain joins TRBV6-1 and TRBJ1-6; TRBD1 is a possible D gene (5 bases). CDR3 sequence reads: CASSEPDRQIGSPLHF. In DNA form, the CDR3 reads TGTGCCAGCAGTGAACCTGACAGACAAATAGGATCACCCCTCCACTTT.